The 27 T cell receptor beta chains below come from one sample, sequenced in a study of radiation and T cells in renal cell carcinoma. Profiling relied on immunoSEQ multiplex PCR, and the TCRdb table lists in-frame clones only, not all of them. The table records 130,000 to 150,000 clones, 70% to 90% of them present only once. Noted time point: baseline pretreatment blood. Treatment given: 15 Gy SBRT to primary tumor, nephrectomy 4 weeks later. The sample was blood, taken from a patient whose treatment included radiotherapy and nephrectomy. These receptors all stem from a woman between 50 and 59 years old with renal cell carcinoma.

The chain combines TRBV5-1 with TRBJ2-7, with D possibly matching TRBD2 (6 bases). Germline assignment: CDR1 SGHRS and CDR2 YFSETQ. CDR3 size: 12 residues. Trimming pared 2 bases from V and 5 bases from J, leaving 8 bases between. CDR3 in amino acids: CASSFPGDEQYF. In DNA form, the CDR3 reads TGCGCCAGCAGCTTCCCGGGGGACGAGCAGTACTTC. Complete variable domain (other parts from reference TRBV5-1 and TRBJ2-7): KAGVTQTPRYLIKTRGQQVTLSCSPISGHRSVSWYQQTPGQGLQFLFEYFSETQRNKGNFPGRFSGRQFSNSRSEMNVSTLELGDSALYLCASSFPGDEQYFGPGTRLTVT.

This chain joins TRBV7-2 and TRBJ2-6; 7 positions match TRBD2. The CDR3 consists of 15 residues. The germline CDR1 and CDR2 sequences are SGHTA and FQGNSA. With V trimmed by 7 bases and J by 2 bases, 5 bases remained unmatched. DNA for the CDR3: TGTGCCAGCAACACCCGGGGGGCTGGGGCCAACGTCCTGACTTTC. Translating gives CASNTRGAGANVLTF.

In DNA form, the CDR3 reads TGTGCCAGCAGGCTGTGGAGGATCACAGATACGCAGTATTTT. Translating gives CASRLWRITDTQYF. The rearrangement links TRBV7-8 to TRBJ2-3; a possible D gene is TRBD2 (5 bases). CDR1 is SGHVS, CDR2 FQNEAQ, per germline. CDR3 size: 14 residues. V was cut by 6 bases and J by 2 bases, with 12 bases left in between.

The rearrangement uses TRBV9 and TRBJ1-2; D is possibly TRBD1 (6 bases). This CDR3 comprises 14 residues. From germline, CDR1 is SGDLS and CDR2 YYNGEE. Trimming took off 0 bases at V and 8 bases at J, with 14 bases between the two ends. The CDR3 coding sequence is TGTGCCAGCAGCGTAGTTCCAGGGGCGAGGGGCTACACCTTC. Translating it yields CASSVVPGARGYTF.

V and J are TRBV6-6 and TRBJ2-3; 8 bases align to TRBD1. The ends lost 2 bases at V and 4 bases at J; junction bases unmatched: 5. Per the germline V gene, CDR1 is MNHNY and CDR2 is SVGAGI (reference sequence). The CDR3 contains 15 residues. In DNA form, the CDR3 reads TGTGCCAGCAGTTACGGACAGGGTCTGGCAGATACGCAGTATTTT. Amino acids: CASSYGQGLADTQYF.

The V gene is TRBV5-1, the J gene TRBJ2-3; 7 bases fit TRBD1. V lost 2 bases, J lost 1 base, and 1 base stayed unmatched. CDR3 length: 14 amino acids. CDR1 SGHRS and CDR2 YFSETQ come from the germline V gene. For the CDR3, the DNA is TGCGCCAGCAGCTTCACAGGGGGCACAGATACGCAGTATTTT. Its protein is CASSFTGGTDTQYF.

The V call is TRBV6-6, the J call TRBJ1-5, with no clear D. V was trimmed by 2 bases and J by 4 bases, leaving 6 bases between them. The CDR3 length is 13 residues. Per the germline V gene, CDR1 is MNHNY and CDR2 is SVGAGI (reference sequence). In nucleotides, the CDR3 is TGTGCCAGCAGTTACGGGGAAAATCAGCCCCAGCATTTT. Its translation is CASSYGENQPQHF.

This clone appeared a single time. The rearrangement joins TRBV5-1 to TRBJ2-5; 11 bases line up with TRBD1. The V segment lost 2 bases and the J segment 5 bases; nucleotides outside the gene matches: 2. The CDR3 is 14 amino acids. Germline V CDR1 and CDR2: SGHRS, YFSETQ. The CDR3 DNA reads as TGCGCCAGCAGCTTCGGGACAGGGGGTGAGACCCAGTACTTC. Translation gives CASSFGTGGETQYF.

The chain combines TRBV5-1 with TRBJ2-3; 7 bases are shared with TRBD1. There are 15 residues in the CDR3. The V gene end was trimmed by 0 bases and the J gene end by 3 bases; junction bases not matched to a gene: 4. Germline lookup yields CDR1 SGHRS and CDR2 YFSETQ. The CDR3 bases are TGCGCCAGCAGCTTGGACAGGGGTCTGACAGATACGCAGTATTTT. Protein: CASSLDRGLTDTQYF.

The V gene is TRBV7-9, the J gene TRBJ2-2; TRBD2 might be the D (5 bases). Trimming left V 1 base short and J 5 bases short, with 11 bases between. The length of the CDR3 is 15 residues. Germline lookup yields CDR1 SEHNR and CDR2 FQNEAQ (reference sequence). CDR3 protein: CASSLDVRRTGELFF. The CDR3 DNA follows: TGTGCCAGCAGCTTAGATGTTAGGAGGACCGGGGAGCTGTTTTTT.

This clone has a single count. The V and J genes are TRBV27 and TRBJ1-2, with D perhaps matching TRBD1 (6 bases). V lost 3 bases and J lost 8, with 13 bases in between. Germline loops: CDR1 MNHEY, CDR2 SMNVEV (reference sequence). This CDR3 region has 13 residues. The CDR3 bases are TGTGCCAGCAGTTTGGGGGGGGCTAGGGGCTACACCTTC. Its translation is CASSLGGARGYTF.

The chain combines TRBV5-1 with TRBJ1-2; unclear D gene. The CDR3 extends over 12 amino acids. The V end lost 0 bases, the J end lost 6 bases, and 6 bases lay between the germline ends. CDR1 SGHRS and CDR2 YFSETQ come from the germline V gene. CDR3 sequence: CASSLEYDGYTF. The CDR3 nucleotides read TGCGCCAGCAGCTTGGAATACGATGGCTACACCTTC.

A single count supports this clone. This rearrangement joins TRBV6-5 to TRBJ1-1; D remains unclear. Germline V gene lookup returns CDR1 MNHEY and CDR2 SVGAGI. CDR3 length equals 14 residues. V lost 4 bases and J 1 base, leaving 10 bases between the germline ends. The CDR3 spells CASSWTRANTEAFF. Written as DNA, the CDR3 is TGTGCCAGCAGTTGGACCCGGGCGAACACTGAAGCTTTCTTT.

As DNA, the CDR3 is TGTGCCAGCAGCTTAGGACGGCCTGCCACCTACGAGCAGTACTTC. Translating it yields CASSLGRPATYEQYF. The chain recombines TRBV7-2 with TRBJ2-7; D call uncertain. The CDR3 has 15 residues. With 1 base removed from V and 2 bases from J, the gap between germline ends came to 12 bases. Germline values: CDR1 SGHTA, CDR2 FQGNSA.

The rearrangement links TRBV6-5 to TRBJ2-7; D possibly matches TRBD1 or TRBD2 (5 bases each). The CDR3 is 12 amino acids. In germline, CDR1 is MNHEY, CDR2 SVGAGI. Trimming removed 7 bases at V and 0 bases at J, with 7 bases between. CDR3 region: CASTGASYEQYF. DNA for the CDR3: TGTGCCAGCACCGGGGCCTCCTACGAGCAGTACTTC.

This rearrangement joins TRBV6-1 to TRBJ1-1, with D unresolved. Looked up from germline, CDR1 is MNHNS and CDR2 is SASEGT. V was shortened by 6 bases and J by 1 base, with 9 bases between the two germline ends. This CDR3 is 13 amino acids long. In DNA, the CDR3 is TGTGCCAGCAGACAGTTACAGAACACTGAAGCTTTCTTT. Protein product: CASRQLQNTEAFF.

The rearrangement joins TRBV10-3 to TRBJ2-5, with D perhaps matching TRBD1 (5 bases). CDR1 is ENHRY and CDR2 is SYGVKD in the germline V gene. The CDR3 is made up of 13 amino acids. With 5 bases removed from V and 2 bases from J, the gap between germline ends came to 9 bases. As DNA, the CDR3 is TGTGCCATCAGTCGTGACAGACAAGAGACCCAGTACTTC. Its translation: CAISRDRQETQYF.

The rearrangement joins TRBV10-2 to TRBJ1-5, with 12 positions matching TRBD1. CDR3 length: 16 amino acids. Germline loops: CDR1 WSHSY, CDR2 SAAADI. J was trimmed by 6 bases and V by 6 bases; bases with no gene match: 9. This chain's CDR3 is CASSSGTGGWSQPQHF. CDR3 coding DNA: TGCGCCAGCAGCTCCGGGACAGGGGGCTGGAGTCAGCCCCAGCATTTT.

This clone came up a few times. Additional DNA sequences in this sample encode the identical CDR3. The chain carries TRBV19 and TRBJ1-1; D perhaps matches TRBD1 (6 bases). The ends were cut back, 5 bases at V and 2 bases at J, with 12 bases in the middle. The CDR3 loop spans 14 amino acids. Per germline, CDR1 LNHDA and CDR2 SQIVND (reference sequence). DNA of the CDR3: TGTGCCAGTAGTCCCGGACAGCTAAACACTGAAGCTTTCTTT. Encoded protein: CASSPGQLNTEAFF.

The V and J genes are TRBV9 and TRBJ2-3; a possible D gene is TRBD2 (6 bases). The CDR3 length is 14 residues. Germline lookup yields CDR1 SGDLS and CDR2 YYNGEE. The V end was cut by 3 bases, the J end by 8 bases, with 16 bases between. In DNA form, the CDR3 reads TGTGCCAGCAGCGGAACTGGGACTTTCTCTACGCAGTATTTT. Residues: CASSGTGTFSTQYF.

The gene calls are TRBV5-1 and TRBJ2-7, with D perhaps assigned TRBD1 or TRBD2 (5 bases each). V lost 5 bases to trimming and J lost 2 bases, with 17 bases between them. The CDR3 totals 15 residues. Germline CDR1 is SGHRS and CDR2 is YFSETQ. The CDR3 protein is CASRRFGTETYEQYF. As DNA, the CDR3 is TGCGCCAGCAGACGGTTCGGGACCGAGACCTACGAGCAGTACTTC.

V gene TRBV11-3 combines with J gene TRBJ2-1, with D maybe TRBD2 (6 bases). The CDR3 sequence is 15 residues long. V lost 5 bases and J 2 bases, leaving 13 bases between the germline ends. Germline loops: CDR1 SGHNT, CDR2 YENEEA. CDR3: CASSHGGDPYNEQFF. CDR3 bases: TGTGCCAGCAGCCACGGCGGGGACCCCTACAATGAGCAGTTCTTC.

The chain couples TRBV19 to TRBJ1-3, with 8 positions matching TRBD1. Germline V gene sequence: CDR1 LNHDA, CDR2 SQIVND (reference sequence). The J segment lost 0 bases and the V segment lost 6 bases, leaving 1 base of the junction unmatched. The CDR3 has 14 residues. CDR3 residues: CASSRGPSGNTIYF. CDR3 DNA sequence: TGTGCCAGTAGCAGGGGGCCCTCTGGAAACACCATATATTTT.

About this clone itself: Other nucleotide sequences in the sample specify the same CDR3. This rearrangement joins TRBV5-1 to TRBJ2-3; D gene ambiguous. The germline CDR1 and CDR2 sequences are SGHRS and YFSETQ. The CDR3 has 11 amino acids. V was shortened by 0 bases and J by 5 bases, with 1 base between the two germline ends. CDR3 coding DNA: TGCGCCAGCAGCTTGGGAGATACGCAGTATTTT. This codes for CASSLGDTQYF.

There are a few counts of this clone. The chain joins TRBV6-6 to TRBJ1-6, with TRBD1 identical over 9 bases. In germline, CDR1 is MNHNY, CDR2 SVGAGI (reference sequence). There are 15 residues in the CDR3. V lost 5 bases to trimming and J lost 6 bases; unmatched junction nucleotides: 5. This CDR3 is CASSITGQGNSPLHF. The DNA for the CDR3 is TGTGCCAGCAGTATAACGGGACAGGGTAATTCACCCCTCCACTTT.

The chain combines TRBV10-2 with TRBJ2-3, with 7 nucleotides matching TRBD2. V was clipped by 8 bases and J by 3 bases; unmatched bases: 8. The germline CDR1 and CDR2 sequences are WSHSY and SAAADI. The CDR3 has 14 amino acids. CDR3 sequence reads: CASQRTGGTDTQYF. The CDR3 DNA sequence: TGCGCCAGCCAACGAACGGGGGGTACAGATACGCAGTATTTT.

This clone was observed once. The chain carries TRBV11-2 and TRBJ1-1; D is unresolved. The CDR3 sequence is 14 residues long. The ends were cut back, 5 bases at V and 2 bases at J, with 12 bases in the middle. CDR1 SGHAT and CDR2 FQNNGV come from the germline V gene. CDR3 sequence: CASSTPRGNTEAFF. For the CDR3, the DNA is TGTGCCAGCAGCACCCCAAGAGGTAACACTGAAGCTTTCTTT.